The clone carrying this T cell receptor beta chain was seen a few times. No antigen is known for it. This sample stems from a study of cytomegalovirus exposure and HLA in healthy donors. Findings of the study overall: In a later analysis, DRB1 alleles had the most associated TCRs; HLA-C alleles the fewest. A later analysis linked a missense DCLRE1C variant to TCR beta V- and J-gene trimming. Clonal expansion, a later analysis showed, was greater in HLA-associated TCR beta chains than in equally common others. Despite most TCR sequences being rare, some public TCRs occurred in many donors.

13 Jbeta primers and 60 Vbeta primers were used for the PCR. Sequenced by immunoSEQ multiplex PCR; TCRdb stores in-frame clones only, minus some. The sample shows about 150,000 clones, roughly 9.8% of them seen only once. The V and J ends lost 6 bases and 5 bases respectively, with 10 bases between them. This CDR3 comprises 12 residues. Germline-derived CDR1 and CDR2 are LNHDA and SQIVND (reference sequence). The sample comprised PBMCs. V usage is TRBV19 and J usage is TRBJ2-5; unclear D gene. This receptor was identified in a man aged 50 to 59 in good health and CMV-seronegative. In DNA form, the CDR3 reads TGTGCCAGTAGATCAGGAACGGAGACCCAGTACTTC. This translates into CASRSGTETQYF.